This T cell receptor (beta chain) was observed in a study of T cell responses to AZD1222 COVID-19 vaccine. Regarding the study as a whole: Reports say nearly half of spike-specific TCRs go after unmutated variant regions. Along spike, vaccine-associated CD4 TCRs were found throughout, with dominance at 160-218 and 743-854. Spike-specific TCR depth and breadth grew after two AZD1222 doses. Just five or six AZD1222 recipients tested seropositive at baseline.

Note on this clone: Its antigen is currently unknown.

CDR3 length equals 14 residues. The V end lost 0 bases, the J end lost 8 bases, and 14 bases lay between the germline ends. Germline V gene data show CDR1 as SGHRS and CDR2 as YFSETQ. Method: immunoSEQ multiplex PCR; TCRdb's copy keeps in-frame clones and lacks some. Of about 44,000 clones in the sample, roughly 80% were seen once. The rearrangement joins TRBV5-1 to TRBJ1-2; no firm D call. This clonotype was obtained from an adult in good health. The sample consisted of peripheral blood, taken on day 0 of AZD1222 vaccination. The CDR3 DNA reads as TGCGCCAGCAGCTTGGCCGGTAGAGGGTCCGGCTACACCTTC. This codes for CASSLAGRGSGYTF. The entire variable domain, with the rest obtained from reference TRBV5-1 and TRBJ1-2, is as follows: KAGVTQTPRYLIKTRGQQVTLSCSPISGHRSVSWYQQTPGQGLQFLFEYFSETQRNKGNFPGRFSGRQFSNSRSEMNVSTLELGDSALYLCASSLAGRGSGYTFGSGTRLTVV.